This T cell receptor (beta chain) was retrieved from a study of HIV-infected patients and healthy controls. CDR1 is SQVTM and CDR2 is ANQGSEA in the germline V gene. The CDR3 has 11 amino acids. V gave up 7 bases and J gave up 6 bases; unmatched junction bases: 5. Alpha and beta constant-region primers primed reverse transcription of around 0.5 ug RNA. Alpha and beta chain libraries were made separately by chain-specific third strand synthesis with multiplexing indices. A single record per CDR3 protein comes from TCRdb applying MiXCR to the 5' RACE reads. The repertoire has under 20,000 distinct CDR3 sequences, roughly 9% of them found once; the top ten carry roughly 4.6%. No cell fractionation was done, so the repertoire covers all unsorted peripheral blood T cells. This clonotype was counted ten times or more.

V and J are TRBV29-1 and TRBJ1-1, with 7 bases matching TRBD1. The source is an adult in good health. The source material was blood. In DNA, the CDR3 is TGCAGCGCTGGGACAGCACCTGAAGCTTTCTTT. It specifies CSAGTAPEAFF.